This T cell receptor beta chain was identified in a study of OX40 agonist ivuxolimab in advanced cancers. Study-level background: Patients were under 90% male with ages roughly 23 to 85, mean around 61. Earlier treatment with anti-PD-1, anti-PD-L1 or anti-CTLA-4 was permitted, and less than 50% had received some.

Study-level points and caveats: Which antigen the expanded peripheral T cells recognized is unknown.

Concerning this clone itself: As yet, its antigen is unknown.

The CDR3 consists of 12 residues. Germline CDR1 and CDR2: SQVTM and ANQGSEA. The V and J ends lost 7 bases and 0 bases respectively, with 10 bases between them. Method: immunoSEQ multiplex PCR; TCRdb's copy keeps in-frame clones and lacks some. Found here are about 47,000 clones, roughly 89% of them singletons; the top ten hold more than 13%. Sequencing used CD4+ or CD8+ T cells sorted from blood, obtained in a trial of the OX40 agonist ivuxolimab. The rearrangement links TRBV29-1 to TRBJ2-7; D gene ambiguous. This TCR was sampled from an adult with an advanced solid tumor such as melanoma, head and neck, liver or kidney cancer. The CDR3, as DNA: TGCAGCGCCGCCGACAACTCCTACGAGCAGTACTTC. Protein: CSAADNSYEQYF.